This T cell receptor (beta chain) emerged from a study of blood T cell repertoires in COVID-19. At the level of the study: Some COVID-19 samples were acute and others convalescent; all came from the United States, Italy and Spain. T cells, B-cell-depleted T cells, or PBMCs supplied cDNA or gDNA.

Germline V lookup: CDR1 SNHLY, CDR2 FYNNEI. V lost 1 base to trimming and J lost 8 bases, with 12 bases between them. This CDR3 has 14 amino acids. As originally analysed: Researchers report that nucleated cell counts were estimated from reference gene primer amplification. Clones were sequenced by immunoSEQ multiplex PCR, and TCRdb holds only the in-frame ones, with some missing. V and J calls plus clone size are reproduced from that table; the DNA served to infer D and trimming. The sample has over 200,000 clones, approximately 84% seen once. The chain couples TRBV2 to TRBJ2-1; possibly TRBD1 for D (5 bases). The source is a man between 40 and 49 years old with active or convalescent COVID-19. Sequencing was done on a sample of peripheral blood. CDR3 sequence (DNA): TGTGCCAGCAGTGAAGTACAGGTCTGGGATGAGCAGTTCTTC. As protein: CASSEVQVWDEQFF.